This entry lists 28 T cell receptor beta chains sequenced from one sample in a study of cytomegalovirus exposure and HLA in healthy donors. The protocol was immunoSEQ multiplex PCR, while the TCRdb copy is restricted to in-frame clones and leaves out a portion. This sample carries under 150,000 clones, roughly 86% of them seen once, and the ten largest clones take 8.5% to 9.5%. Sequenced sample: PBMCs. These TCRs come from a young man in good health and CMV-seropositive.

The CDR3 coding sequence is TGCAGCGTTGGGGAGGGGTCGACCCAGTACTTC. Amino acid sequence: CSVGEGSTQYF. V gene TRBV29-1 combines with J gene TRBJ2-5, with 7 bases that match TRBD2. Per germline, CDR1 SQVTM and CDR2 ANQGSEA. The CDR3 spans 11 residues. V gave up 4 bases and J gave up 7 bases; unmatched junction bases: 3. Together with reference TRBV29-1 and TRBJ2-5, the CDR3 gives the full variable domain: SAVISQKPSRDICQRGTSLTIQCQVDSQVTMMFWYRQQPGQSLTLIATANQGSEATYESGFVIDKFPISRPNLTFSTLTVSNMSPEDSSIYLCSVGEGSTQYFGPGTRLLVL.

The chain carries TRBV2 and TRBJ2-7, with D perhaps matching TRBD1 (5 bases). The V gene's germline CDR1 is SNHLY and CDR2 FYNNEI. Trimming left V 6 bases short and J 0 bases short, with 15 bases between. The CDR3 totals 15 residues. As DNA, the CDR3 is TGTGCCAGCAGGGCCAGGGTATCCAGCTCCTACGAGCAGTACTTC. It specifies CASRARVSSSYEQYF.

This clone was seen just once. The CDR3 region is CAISLTRDIGDTQYF. The CDR3 DNA is TGTGCCATCAGCCTAACTCGGGACATTGGAGATACGCAGTATTTT. V usage is TRBV10-3 and J usage is TRBJ2-3; the D gene is possibly TRBD1 (6 bases). The ends were cut back, 6 bases at V and 5 bases at J, with 18 bases in the middle. Germline CDR1 is ENHRY and CDR2 is SYGVKD. This CDR3 has 15 residues.

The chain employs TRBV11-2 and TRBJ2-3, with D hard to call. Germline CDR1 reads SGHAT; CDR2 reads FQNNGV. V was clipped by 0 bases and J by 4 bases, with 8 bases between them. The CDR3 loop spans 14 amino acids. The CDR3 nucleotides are TGTGCCAGCAGCTTAGACGTACTTGCAGATACGCAGTATTTT. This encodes CASSLDVLADTQYF.

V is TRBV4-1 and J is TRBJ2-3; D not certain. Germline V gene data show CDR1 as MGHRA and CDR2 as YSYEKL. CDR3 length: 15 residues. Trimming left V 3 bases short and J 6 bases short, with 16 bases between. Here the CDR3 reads CASSQTGYQADTQYF. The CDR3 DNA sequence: TGCGCCAGCAGCCAGACCGGCTACCAGGCGGATACGCAGTATTTT.

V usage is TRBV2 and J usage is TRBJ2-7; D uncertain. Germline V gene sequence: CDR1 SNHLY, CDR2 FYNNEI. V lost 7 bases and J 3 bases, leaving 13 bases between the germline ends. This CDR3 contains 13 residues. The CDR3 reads CASTSSFVYEQYF. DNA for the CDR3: TGTGCCAGCACTAGTAGCTTTGTCTACGAGCAGTACTTC.

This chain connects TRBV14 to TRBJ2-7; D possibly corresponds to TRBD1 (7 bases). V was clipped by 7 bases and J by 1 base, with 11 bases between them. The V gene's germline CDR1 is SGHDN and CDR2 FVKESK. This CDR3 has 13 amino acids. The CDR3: CASTQGGSYEQYF. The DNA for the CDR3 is TGTGCCAGCACCCAGGGGGGATCCTACGAGCAGTACTTC.

The CDR3 region has the DNA TGTGCCAGCAGCGACGCACAGTTTGGGGAGCAGTACTTC. Translated, it gives CASSDAQFGEQYF. The rearrangement links TRBV9 to TRBJ2-7; D not certain. Trimming took 3 bases from V and 7 from J, leaving 14 bases between them. Germline CDR1 reads SGDLS; CDR2 reads YYNGEE. The CDR3 length is 13 residues.

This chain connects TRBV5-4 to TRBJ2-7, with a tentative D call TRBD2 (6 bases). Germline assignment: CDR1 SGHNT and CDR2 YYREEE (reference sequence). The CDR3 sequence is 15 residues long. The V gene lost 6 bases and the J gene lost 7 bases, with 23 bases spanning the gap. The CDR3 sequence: CASTPERRGTSEQYF. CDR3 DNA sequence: TGTGCCAGCACCCCTGAGCGGAGGGGTACGAGTGAGCAGTACTTC.

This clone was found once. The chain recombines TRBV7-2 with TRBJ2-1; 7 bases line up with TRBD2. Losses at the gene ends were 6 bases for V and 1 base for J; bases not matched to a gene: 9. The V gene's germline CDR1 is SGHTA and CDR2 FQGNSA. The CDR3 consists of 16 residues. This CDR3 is CASSLGGEASYNEQFF. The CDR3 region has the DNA TGTGCCAGCAGTCTTGGGGGGGAGGCGTCCTACAATGAGCAGTTCTTC. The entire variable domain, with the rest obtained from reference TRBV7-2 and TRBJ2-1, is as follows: GAGVSQSPSNKVTEKGKDVELRCDPISGHTALYWYRQSLGQGLEFLIYFQGNSAPDKSGLPSDRFSAERTGGSVSTLTIQRTQQEDSAVYLCASSLGGEASYNEQFFGPGTRLTVL.

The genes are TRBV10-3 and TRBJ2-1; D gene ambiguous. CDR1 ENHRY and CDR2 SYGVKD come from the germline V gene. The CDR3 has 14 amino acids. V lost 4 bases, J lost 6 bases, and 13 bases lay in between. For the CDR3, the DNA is TGTGCCATCAGTGCCTCGAGGTTGGGCAATGAGCAGTTCTTC. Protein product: CAISASRLGNEQFF.

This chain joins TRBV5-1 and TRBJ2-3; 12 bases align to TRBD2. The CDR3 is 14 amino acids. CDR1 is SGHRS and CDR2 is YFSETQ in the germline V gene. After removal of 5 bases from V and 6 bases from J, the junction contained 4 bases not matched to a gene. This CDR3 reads CASRTSGRWDTQYF. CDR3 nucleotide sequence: TGCGCCAGCAGGACTAGCGGGAGATGGGATACGCAGTATTTT. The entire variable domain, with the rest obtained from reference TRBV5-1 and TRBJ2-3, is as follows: KAGVTQTPRYLIKTRGQQVTLSCSPISGHRSVSWYQQTPGQGLQFLFEYFSETQRNKGNFPGRFSGRQFSNSRSEMNVSTLELGDSALYLCASRTSGRWDTQYFGPGTRLTVL.

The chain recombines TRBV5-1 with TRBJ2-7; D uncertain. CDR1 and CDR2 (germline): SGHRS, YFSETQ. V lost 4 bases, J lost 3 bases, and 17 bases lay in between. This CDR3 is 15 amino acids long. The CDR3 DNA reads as TGCGCCAGCAGCCCGACCTTCGGGTTCATCTACGAGCAGTACTTC. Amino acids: CASSPTFGFIYEQYF.

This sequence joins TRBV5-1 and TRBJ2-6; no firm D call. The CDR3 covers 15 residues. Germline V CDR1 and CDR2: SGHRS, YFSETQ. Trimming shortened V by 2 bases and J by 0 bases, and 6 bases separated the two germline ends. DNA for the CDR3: TGCGCCAGCAGCTTCGTCCTCTCTGGGGCCAACGTCCTGACTTTC. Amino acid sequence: CASSFVLSGANVLTF.

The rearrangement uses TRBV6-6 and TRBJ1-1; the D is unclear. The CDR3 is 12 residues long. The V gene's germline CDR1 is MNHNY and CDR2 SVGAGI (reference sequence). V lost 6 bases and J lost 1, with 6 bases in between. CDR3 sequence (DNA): TGTGCCAGCAGACAACAGAACACTGAAGCTTTCTTT. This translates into CASRQQNTEAFF.

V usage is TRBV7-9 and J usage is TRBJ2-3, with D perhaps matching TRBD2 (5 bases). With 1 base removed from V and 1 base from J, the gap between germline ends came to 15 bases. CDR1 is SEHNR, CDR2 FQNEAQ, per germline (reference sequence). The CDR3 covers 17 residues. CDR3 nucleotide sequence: TGTGCCAGCAGCTTAGGTCTAGAAAAGGGAGGCACAGATACGCAGTATTTT. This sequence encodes CASSLGLEKGGTDTQYF.

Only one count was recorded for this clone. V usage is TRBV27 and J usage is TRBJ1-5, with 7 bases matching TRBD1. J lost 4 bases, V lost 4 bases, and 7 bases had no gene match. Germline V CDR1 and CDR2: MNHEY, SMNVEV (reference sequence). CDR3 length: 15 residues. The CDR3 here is CASSSSDRVNQPQHF. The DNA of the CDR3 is TGTGCCAGCAGTTCCAGCGACAGGGTTAATCAGCCCCAGCATTTT.

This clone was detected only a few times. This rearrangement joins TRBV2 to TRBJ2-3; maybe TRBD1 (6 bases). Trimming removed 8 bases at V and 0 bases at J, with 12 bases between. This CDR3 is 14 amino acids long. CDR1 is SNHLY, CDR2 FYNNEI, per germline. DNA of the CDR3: TGTGCCAGCCGAGAGGGGACAAGCACAGATACGCAGTATTTT. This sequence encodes CASREGTSTDTQYF.

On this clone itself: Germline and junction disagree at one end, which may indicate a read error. CDR3 in DNA: TGTGCTAGCAGCTTAGGGACTTACAATGAGCAGTTCTTC. It translates to CASSLGTYNEQFF. The V and J genes are TRBV7-7 and TRBJ2-1, with a possible D match to TRBD2 (6 bases). CDR1 SSHAT and CDR2 FNYEAQ come from the germline V gene (reference sequence). The CDR3 is 13 residues long.

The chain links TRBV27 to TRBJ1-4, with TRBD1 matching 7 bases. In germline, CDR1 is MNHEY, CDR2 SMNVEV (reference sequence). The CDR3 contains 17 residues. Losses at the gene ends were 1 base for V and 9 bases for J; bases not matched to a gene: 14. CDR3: CASSLWRPTGAGKKLFF. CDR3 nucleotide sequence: TGTGCCAGCAGTTTATGGCGCCCAACAGGGGCCGGGAAAAAACTGTTTTTT.

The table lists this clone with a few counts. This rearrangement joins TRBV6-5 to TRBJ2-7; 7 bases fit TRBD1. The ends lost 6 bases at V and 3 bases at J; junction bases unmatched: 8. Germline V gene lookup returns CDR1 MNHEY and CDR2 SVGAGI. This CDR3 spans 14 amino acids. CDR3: CASRETGQRYEQYF. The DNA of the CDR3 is TGTGCCAGCAGGGAGACAGGGCAGCGCTACGAGCAGTACTTC.

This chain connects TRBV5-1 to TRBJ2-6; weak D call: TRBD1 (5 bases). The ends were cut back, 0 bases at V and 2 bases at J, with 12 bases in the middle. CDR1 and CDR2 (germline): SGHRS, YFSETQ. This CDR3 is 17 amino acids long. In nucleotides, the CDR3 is TGCGCCAGCAGCTTGGGTGGGGCATCTCCTGGGGCCAACGTCCTGACTTTC. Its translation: CASSLGGASPGANVLTF. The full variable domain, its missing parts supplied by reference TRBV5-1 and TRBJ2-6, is KAGVTQTPRYLIKTRGQQVTLSCSPISGHRSVSWYQQTPGQGLQFLFEYFSETQRNKGNFPGRFSGRQFSNSRSEMNVSTLELGDSALYLCASSLGGASPGANVLTFGAGSRLTVL.

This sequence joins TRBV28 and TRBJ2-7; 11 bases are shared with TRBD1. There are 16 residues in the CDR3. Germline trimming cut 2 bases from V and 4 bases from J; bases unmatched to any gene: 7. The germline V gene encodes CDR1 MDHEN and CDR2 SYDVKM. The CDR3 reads CASSLPGGQGVYEQYF. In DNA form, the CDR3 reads TGTGCCAGCAGTTTACCTGGGGGACAGGGGGTTTACGAGCAGTACTTC.

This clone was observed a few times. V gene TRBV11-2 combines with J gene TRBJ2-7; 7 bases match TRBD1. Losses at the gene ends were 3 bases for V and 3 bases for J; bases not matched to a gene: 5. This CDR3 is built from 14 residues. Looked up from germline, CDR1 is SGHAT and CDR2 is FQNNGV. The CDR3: CASSLRGTDYEQYF. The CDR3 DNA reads TGTGCCAGCAGCTTGAGGGGGACAGACTACGAGCAGTACTTC.

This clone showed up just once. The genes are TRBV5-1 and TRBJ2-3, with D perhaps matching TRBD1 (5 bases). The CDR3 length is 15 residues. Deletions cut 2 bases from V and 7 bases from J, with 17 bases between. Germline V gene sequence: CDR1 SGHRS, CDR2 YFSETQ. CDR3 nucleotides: TGCGCCAGCAGCTTATCGACAGTGCGAGCGAATACGCAGTATTTT. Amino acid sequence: CASSLSTVRANTQYF.

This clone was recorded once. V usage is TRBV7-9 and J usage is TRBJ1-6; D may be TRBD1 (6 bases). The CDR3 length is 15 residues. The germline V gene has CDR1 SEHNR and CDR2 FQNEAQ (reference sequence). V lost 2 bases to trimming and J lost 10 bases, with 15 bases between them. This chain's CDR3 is CASSLLGGAMSPLHF. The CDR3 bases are TGTGCCAGCAGCTTATTGGGGGGGGCCATGTCACCCCTCCACTTT.

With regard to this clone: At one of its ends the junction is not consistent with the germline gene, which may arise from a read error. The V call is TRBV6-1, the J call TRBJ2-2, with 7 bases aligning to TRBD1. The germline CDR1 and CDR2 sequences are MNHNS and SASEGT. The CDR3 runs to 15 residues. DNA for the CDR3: TGTGCCATCAGTGAAATGACAGGGCGGACCGGGGAGCTGTTTTTT. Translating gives CAISEMTGRTGELFF.

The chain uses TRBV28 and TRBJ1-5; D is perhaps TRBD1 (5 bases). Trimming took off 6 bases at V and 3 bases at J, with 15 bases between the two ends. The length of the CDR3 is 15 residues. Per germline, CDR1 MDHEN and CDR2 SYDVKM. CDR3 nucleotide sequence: TGTGCCAGCAGACCTTCGCAGGGTGACAATCAGCCCCAGCATTTT. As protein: CASRPSQGDNQPQHF.